This T cell receptor (beta chain) was retrieved from a study of T-cell reconstitution after alpha-beta-depleted transplantation in children. This clonotype was counted at least ten times. Its target is not known. Unique molecular identifiers were incorporated into the prepared TCRbeta library. Via MiXCR, TCRdb re-called the PCR reads, giving one row per CDR3 protein. The table includes almost 600,000 distinct CDR3 sequences, roughly 27% detected once. The CDR3 sequence is 15 residues long. V lost 5 bases and J lost 5; bases outside the gene matches: 7. Study observations and caveats: The authors attributed T-cell counts and diversity one year after transplant mostly to newly produced T cells. Some patients owed their high day-60 TCRbeta diversity to surviving recipient T cells and thymic progenitors. Expanded graft clones, several hundred of them, were reportedly the source of alpha-beta T cells about two months after transplant.

The sequence came from a boy under two years old with Wiskott-Aldrich syndrome, due to receive a stem cell transplant. The sample consisted of PBMCs, taken before TCRalphabeta/CD19-depleted stem cell transplant. J is TRBJ1-5 and V is TRBV12-3 or TRBV12-4, with 9 bases aligning to TRBD1. The CDR3 region is CASSAKGTGYQPQHF. Written as DNA, the CDR3 is TGTGCCAGCAGTGCAAAGGGGACAGGGTATCAGCCCCAGCATTTT.